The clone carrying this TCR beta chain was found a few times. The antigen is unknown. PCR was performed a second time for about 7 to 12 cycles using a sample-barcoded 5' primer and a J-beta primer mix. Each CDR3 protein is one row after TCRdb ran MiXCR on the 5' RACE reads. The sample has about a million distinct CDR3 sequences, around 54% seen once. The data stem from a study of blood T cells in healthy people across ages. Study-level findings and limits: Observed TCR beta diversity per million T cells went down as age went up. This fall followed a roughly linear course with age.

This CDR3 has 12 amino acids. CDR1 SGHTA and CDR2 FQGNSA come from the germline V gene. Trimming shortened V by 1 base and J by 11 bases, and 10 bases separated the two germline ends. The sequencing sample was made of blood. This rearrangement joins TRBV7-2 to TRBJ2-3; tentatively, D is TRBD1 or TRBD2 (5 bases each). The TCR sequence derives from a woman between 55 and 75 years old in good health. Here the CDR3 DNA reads TGTGCCAGCAGCTTAGGGGGACGAGGGCAGTATTTT. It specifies CASSLGGRGQYF.